The 29 T cell receptor beta chains below all came from one sample that was sequenced in a study of blood T cell repertoires in COVID-19. The table came from immunoSEQ multiplex PCR; TCRdb's copy has only in-frame clones and leaves some out. The top ten hold roughly 8% of the sample, which has about 190,000 clones, 82% seen once. What was sequenced was peripheral blood. The receptors stem from a woman aged 60-75 years with COVID-19, enrolled during active disease.

The chain has TRBV10-3 and TRBJ1-1, with TRBD1 matching 9 bases. CDR1 and CDR2 from the germline V gene are ENHRY and SYGVKD. This CDR3 spans 15 amino acids. V was clipped by 6 bases and J by 0 bases; unmatched bases: 5. The CDR3 reads CAIRDRGTVNTEAFF. DNA of the CDR3: TGTGCCATCAGGGACAGGGGCACAGTGAACACTGAAGCTTTCTTT.

This clone was seen a single time. The V call is TRBV6-5, the J call TRBJ2-5, with 7 bases matching TRBD1. J was trimmed by 4 bases and V by 7 bases; bases with no gene match: 12. CDR1 and CDR2 from the germline V gene are MNHEY and SVGAGI. The CDR3 has 15 residues. The CDR3 coding sequence is TGTGCCAGCATTCGGTCTCAGGGGGTAGGAGAGACCCAGTACTTC. Amino acids: CASIRSQGVGETQYF.

Regarding this clone: The germline gene is not matched at one end of the junction; a read error may be the cause. The chain recombines TRBV5-1 with TRBJ1-6; 7 bases fit TRBD1. This CDR3 comprises 16 residues. Germline V lookup: CDR1 SGHRS, CDR2 YFSETQ. DNA of the CDR3: TGCGCTAGCAGCTTGGCTACAGGGGTCGGTAATTCACCCCTCCACTTT. This gives the protein CASSLATGVGNSPLHF.

V and J are TRBV6-5 and TRBJ2-2; maybe TRBD2 (5 bases). CDR1 and CDR2 from the germline V gene are MNHEY and SVGAGI. V was trimmed by 8 bases and J by 0 bases, leaving 7 bases between them. CDR3 size: 13 residues. CDR3 DNA sequence: TGTGCCAGCTCGCGGGCGAACACCGGGGAGCTGTTTTTT. This gives the protein CASSRANTGELFF.

This sequence joins TRBV9 and TRBJ2-3; D call uncertain. The V gene lost 0 bases and the J gene lost 2 bases, with 7 bases spanning the gap. This CDR3 comprises 14 residues. Germline V gene lookup returns CDR1 SGDLS and CDR2 YYNGEE. CDR3 nucleotide sequence: TGTGCCAGCAGCGTAGTGGCCTCCACAGATACGCAGTATTTT. Translation: CASSVVASTDTQYF.

The gene calls are TRBV28 and TRBJ2-1, with 10 bases lining up with TRBD2. Germline values: CDR1 MDHEN, CDR2 SYDVKM. The ends lost 4 bases at V and 6 bases at J; junction bases unmatched: 9. The CDR3 consists of 16 residues. The CDR3 DNA is TGTGCCAGCAGTTCCCAAGCGGGAGGGCCTCTCAATGAGCAGTTCTTC. This gives the protein CASSSQAGGPLNEQFF. Full variable domain (rest looked up from reference TRBV28 and TRBJ2-1): DVKVTQSSRYLVKRTGEKVFLECVQDMDHENMFWYRQDPGLGLRLIYFSYDVKMKEKGDIPEGYSVSREKKERFSLILESASTNQTSMYLCASSSQAGGPLNEQFFGPGTRLTVL.

The V and J genes are TRBV19 and TRBJ2-1, with TRBD2 matching 14 bases. The CDR3 runs to 15 residues. Germline lookup yields CDR1 LNHDA and CDR2 SQIVND (reference sequence). The junction had 7 bases not matched to a gene; V was cut back by 6 bases and J by 9 bases. This CDR3 is CASRRLAGGPTEQFF. Here the CDR3 DNA reads TGTGCCAGTAGGAGACTAGCGGGAGGGCCTACTGAGCAGTTCTTC.

The CDR3 region is CASSFLSYEQYF. The CDR3 region has the DNA TGTGCCAGCAGCTTTTTGAGCTACGAGCAGTACTTC. The chain employs TRBV7-9 and TRBJ2-7; D not certain. The germline V gene has CDR1 SEHNR and CDR2 FQNEAQ (reference sequence). The CDR3 is 12 residues long. The germline V and J ends were trimmed by 3 bases and 3 bases, with 6 bases remaining between them.

The chain couples TRBV30 to TRBJ2-1; 13 bases are a match to TRBD2. Germline V gene sequence: CDR1 GTSNPN, CDR2 SVGIG (reference sequence). The CDR3 has 17 residues. V trimming: 7 bases; J trimming: 7 bases; junction bases outside the gene matches: 16. CDR3 sequence (DNA): TGTGCCTTTGTAAGGGGACTAGCGGGACTACAAAGGAATGAGCAGTTCTTC. This sequence encodes CAFVRGLAGLQRNEQFF.

CDR3 in amino acids: CASRDRPPNTEAFF. DNA for the CDR3: TGTGCCAGCAGGGACAGACCGCCGAACACTGAAGCTTTCTTT. The chain employs TRBV2 and TRBJ1-1; TRBD1 might be the D (6 bases). The CDR3 is made up of 14 amino acids. V was clipped by 6 bases and J by 1 base, with 12 bases between them. Germline CDR1 SNHLY, CDR2 FYNNEI.

The chain employs TRBV11-3 and TRBJ2-2, with 12 bases identical to TRBD1. In germline, CDR1 is SGHNT, CDR2 YENEEA. The CDR3 is 16 amino acids. Germline trimming cut 5 bases from V and 6 bases from J; bases unmatched to any gene: 7. The CDR3 DNA is TGTGCCAGCAGCGCCCGGGACAGGGGGCACCCCGGGGAGCTGTTTTTT. Its translation: CASSARDRGHPGELFF.

The J gene is TRBJ1-5, the V gene TRBV2; a weak D match, TRBD1 (6 bases). CDR3 length: 14 residues. Germline V CDR1 and CDR2: SNHLY, FYNNEI. Trimming took off 6 bases at V and 7 bases at J, with 16 bases between the two ends. CDR3: CASRTGRGDQPQHF. The DNA for the CDR3 is TGTGCCAGCAGAACAGGGAGGGGGGACCAGCCCCAGCATTTT.

The chain employs TRBV28 and TRBJ2-1; TRBD2 aligns across 7 bases. Germline assignment: CDR1 MDHEN and CDR2 SYDVKM. The CDR3 contains 16 residues. V dropped 4 bases and J dropped 8; count of bases not matched to a gene: 14. CDR3 bases: TGTGCCAGCAGTTCCCCCTCGCGGGAGTCCATCGATGAGCAGTTCTTC. This translates into CASSSPSRESIDEQFF.

V and J are TRBV11-3 and TRBJ2-3, with 10 bases that match TRBD1. The CDR3 is 16 residues long. Germline V gives CDR1 SGHNT, CDR2 YENEEA. V shed 5 bases and J 0 bases; nucleotides not matched to a gene: 5. The CDR3, as DNA: TGTGCCAGCAGCCGTTCGACAGGGGGCAGCACAGATACGCAGTATTTT. This codes for CASSRSTGGSTDTQYF.

The chain recombines TRBV7-2 with TRBJ2-1; 7 nucleotides align to TRBD2. Germline loops: CDR1 SGHTA, CDR2 FQGNSA. This CDR3 is 17 amino acids long. V was clipped by 7 bases and J by 0 bases; unmatched bases: 12. The CDR3 region is CASMPQSGRASYNEQFF. The DNA of the CDR3 is TGTGCCAGCATGCCCCAGTCGGGGAGGGCCTCCTACAATGAGCAGTTCTTC.

The rearrangement links TRBV5-8 to TRBJ1-5; D is unresolved. Between the trimmed V and J ends, which lost 5 bases and 2 bases, there was a span of 5 bases. This CDR3 is 12 amino acids long. The germline gives CDR1 SGHTS, CDR2 YDEGEE. For the CDR3, the DNA is TGTGCCAGCAGTCGGGGCAATCAGCCCCAGCATTTT. This gives the protein CASSRGNQPQHF.

The J gene is TRBJ2-3, the V gene TRBV11-2; 9 bases map to TRBD1. The ends lost 1 base at V and 2 bases at J; junction bases unmatched: 10. The CDR3 contains 18 residues. Germline CDR1 SGHAT, CDR2 FQNNGV. DNA of the CDR3: TGTGCCAGCAGCTTAGGGAGGGGACAGGGAGGATCCACAGATACGCAGTATTTT. Translation: CASSLGRGQGGSTDTQYF.

The gene calls are TRBV4-3 and TRBJ2-2; D gene uncertain. From germline, CDR1 is LGHNA and CDR2 YSLEER. This CDR3 has 15 amino acids. Trimming took 0 bases from V and 6 from J, leaving 11 bases between them. CDR3 sequence reads: CASSQDPQPPGELFF. Written as DNA, the CDR3 is TGCGCCAGCAGCCAAGATCCACAGCCCCCCGGGGAGCTGTTTTTT.

Here the CDR3 DNA reads TGTGCCAGCAGTGAAGTAGCAGGGATAGCTAATGAAAAACTGTTTTTT. Encoded protein: CASSEVAGIANEKLFF. The J gene is TRBJ1-4, the V gene TRBV6-1; D might be TRBD1 (5 bases). Trimming pared 1 base from V and 3 bases from J, leaving 12 bases between. CDR3 length: 16 residues. Per the germline V gene, CDR1 is MNHNS and CDR2 is SASEGT.

The rearrangement joins TRBV12-2 to TRBJ2-7; the DNA was not compared with TRBD2, the D call given in the table. TRBV12-2 constitutes a pseudogene. This CDR3 is built from 14 residues. CDR3 loop: CASRPSDQAGEQYV. The CDR3 DNA reads as TGTGCAAGTCGCCCGTCAGACCAGGCGGGCGAGCAGTACGTC.

This clone was detected a few times. This chain joins TRBV5-1 and TRBJ2-5, with no clear D. Germline loops: CDR1 SGHRS, CDR2 YFSETQ. V was clipped by 1 base and J by 0 bases, with 7 bases between them. The CDR3 length is 14 residues. DNA for the CDR3: TGCGCCAGCAGCTTGAGTGACTACCAAGAGACCCAGTACTTC. Translated, it gives CASSLSDYQETQYF.

V usage is TRBV2 and J usage is TRBJ1-1; possible D gene TRBD1, 6 bases. Germline lookup yields CDR1 SNHLY and CDR2 FYNNEI. V was pared by 8 bases and J by 4 bases, with 17 bases between. The CDR3 has 14 amino acids. CDR3 amino acids: CASCSQGWATEAFF. CDR3 nucleotides: TGTGCCAGCTGTAGCCAGGGGTGGGCCACTGAAGCTTTCTTT.

This clone was seen only a few times. This chain joins TRBV27 and TRBJ2-7, with TRBD2 matching over 11 bases. The V gene's germline CDR1 is MNHEY and CDR2 SMNVEV (reference sequence). CDR3 length: 18 residues. J was trimmed by 6 bases and V by 0 bases; bases with no gene match: 13. CDR3 sequence reads: CASSLSFTSGSSNSEQYF. As DNA, the CDR3 is TGTGCCAGCAGTTTATCTTTTACTAGCGGGAGTTCGAATAGCGAGCAGTACTTC.

The chain employs TRBV5-1 and TRBJ2-3; 10 bases map to TRBD1. The CDR3 totals 15 residues. V shed 3 bases, J shed 6 bases, and the junction held 7 bases outside the gene matches. Germline V lookup: CDR1 SGHRS, CDR2 YFSETQ. CDR3 protein: CASSWDRGGLDTQYF. DNA of the CDR3: TGCGCCAGCAGCTGGGACAGGGGCGGGTTGGATACGCAGTATTTT.

The sample holds a few counts of this clone. The J gene is TRBJ1-5, the V gene TRBV15; D ambiguous. Germline CDR1 and CDR2: LNHNV and YYDKDF (reference sequence). V was trimmed by 0 bases and J by 5 bases, leaving 8 bases between them. The CDR3 extends over 14 amino acids. The CDR3 nucleotides are TGTGCCACCAGCAGAGATGGCGGCTATCAGCCCCAGCATTTT. Translated: CATSRDGGYQPQHF.

This clone showed up just once. The chain couples TRBV11-2 to TRBJ2-3; D possibly corresponds to TRBD2 (5 bases). CDR1 is SGHAT and CDR2 is FQNNGV in the germline V gene. V was shortened by 4 bases and J by 9 bases, with 20 bases between the two germline ends. The CDR3 is made up of 15 amino acids. CDR3 DNA sequence: TGTGCCAGCAGCTCAGGAGGAGGAACCGGGCAGACGCAGTATTTT. This sequence encodes CASSSGGGTGQTQYF.

V and J are TRBV19 and TRBJ1-5; D ambiguous. CDR3 size: 15 residues. V was cut by 5 bases and J by 1 base, with 12 bases left in between. The germline V gene has CDR1 LNHDA and CDR2 SQIVND (reference sequence). This CDR3 reads CASSQLEGSNQPQHF. The CDR3 DNA reads TGTGCCAGTAGTCAGCTCGAGGGAAGCAATCAGCCCCAGCATTTT.

V is TRBV7-3 and J is TRBJ2-2, with 8 nucleotides matching TRBD1. The CDR3 is 16 residues long. V shed 5 bases and J 2 bases; nucleotides not matched to a gene: 7. CDR1 and CDR2 from the germline V gene are SGHTA and FQGTGA. CDR3 amino acids: CASSLAGTGNTGELFF. CDR3 DNA sequence: TGTGCCAGCAGCCTCGCCGGGACAGGAAACACCGGGGAGCTGTTTTTT. The entire variable domain, with the rest obtained from reference TRBV7-3 and TRBJ2-2, is as follows: GAGVSQTPSNKVTEKGKYVELRCDPISGHTALYWYRQSLGQGPEFLIYFQGTGAADDSGLPNDRFFAVRPEGSVSTLKIQRTERGDSAVYLCASSLAGTGNTGELFFGEGSRLTVL.

This chain uses TRBV30 with TRBJ2-5; no reliable D call. V was cut by 4 bases and J by 5 bases, with 11 bases left in between. This CDR3 is built from 12 residues. CDR1 and CDR2 (germline): GTSNPN, SVGIG (reference sequence). CDR3 amino acids: CAWILNGETQYF. DNA of the CDR3: TGTGCCTGGATACTTAACGGGGAGACCCAGTACTTC.